This T cell receptor beta chain is from a study of early T cells in non-severe SARS-CoV-2 infection. Study details: Unsorted whole blood bulk RNA was sequenced, with unpaired chains.

This clonotype came up a few times. Its antigen is still unknown. Study-wide findings and caveats: Using VDJdb, the matching emphasized anti-spike CD8 responses while missing private and CD4 specificities.

The TCR library protocol was used to attach unique molecular identifiers. These identifiers were attached to individual cDNA molecules. MiXCR was run by TCRdb on the 5' RACE reads, yielding one entry per CDR3 protein. In the table there are about 55,000 distinct CDR3 sequences, under 8% of which are singletons. This CDR3 is built from 15 residues. V shed 4 bases and J shed 2 bases, with 13 bases lying between them. Looked up from germline, CDR1 is KGHDR and CDR2 is SFDVKD. The receptor comes from an adult who was a healthcare worker with PCR-confirmed SARS-CoV-2 infection or an uninfected control (not recorded which). The sequenced sample was whole blood, obtained at baseline. The chain links TRBV24-1 to TRBJ2-5, with a weak D call TRBD1 (6 bases). The CDR3 coding sequence is TGTGCCACCAGTGACAGGGGTGGATTTCAAGAGACCCAGTACTTC. Translated, it gives CATSDRGGFQETQYF.